This TCR beta chain came from a study of post-analysis software for immune sequencing data. Looking at the study overall: Both relapsing-remitting and secondary progressive multiple sclerosis featured among the disease courses, as did progressive-relapsing multiple sclerosis.

Study results and caveats: TRBV5-6, TRBV5-1 and TRBV20-1 were among roughly five TRBV segments more frequent in patients than controls. The study found significantly lower normalized Chao1 diversity in multiple sclerosis patients than in controls. Samples made in the same batch grouped tightly together by F measure.

Note on this clonotype: Antigen: not known.

Germline V gives CDR1 KGHDR, CDR2 SFDVKD. The CDR3 has 15 amino acids. V lost 3 bases, J lost 4 bases, and 12 bases lay in between. The authors incorporated unique molecular identifiers into the TCR beta cDNA libraries. From the PCR reads, TCRdb called clonotypes with MiXCR, one entry per CDR3 protein. The table records around 710,000 distinct CDR3 sequences, just over 45% of them present only once. The sequence was obtained from a girl between 10 and 17 years old with multiple sclerosis. Sequencing was performed on blood. The V gene is TRBV24-1, the J gene TRBJ2-1, with D perhaps matching TRBD2 (6 bases). CDR3 in DNA: TGTGCCACCAGTGATACAGTAGCGGAATACAATGAGCAGTTCTTC. Translating it yields CATSDTVAEYNEQFF.